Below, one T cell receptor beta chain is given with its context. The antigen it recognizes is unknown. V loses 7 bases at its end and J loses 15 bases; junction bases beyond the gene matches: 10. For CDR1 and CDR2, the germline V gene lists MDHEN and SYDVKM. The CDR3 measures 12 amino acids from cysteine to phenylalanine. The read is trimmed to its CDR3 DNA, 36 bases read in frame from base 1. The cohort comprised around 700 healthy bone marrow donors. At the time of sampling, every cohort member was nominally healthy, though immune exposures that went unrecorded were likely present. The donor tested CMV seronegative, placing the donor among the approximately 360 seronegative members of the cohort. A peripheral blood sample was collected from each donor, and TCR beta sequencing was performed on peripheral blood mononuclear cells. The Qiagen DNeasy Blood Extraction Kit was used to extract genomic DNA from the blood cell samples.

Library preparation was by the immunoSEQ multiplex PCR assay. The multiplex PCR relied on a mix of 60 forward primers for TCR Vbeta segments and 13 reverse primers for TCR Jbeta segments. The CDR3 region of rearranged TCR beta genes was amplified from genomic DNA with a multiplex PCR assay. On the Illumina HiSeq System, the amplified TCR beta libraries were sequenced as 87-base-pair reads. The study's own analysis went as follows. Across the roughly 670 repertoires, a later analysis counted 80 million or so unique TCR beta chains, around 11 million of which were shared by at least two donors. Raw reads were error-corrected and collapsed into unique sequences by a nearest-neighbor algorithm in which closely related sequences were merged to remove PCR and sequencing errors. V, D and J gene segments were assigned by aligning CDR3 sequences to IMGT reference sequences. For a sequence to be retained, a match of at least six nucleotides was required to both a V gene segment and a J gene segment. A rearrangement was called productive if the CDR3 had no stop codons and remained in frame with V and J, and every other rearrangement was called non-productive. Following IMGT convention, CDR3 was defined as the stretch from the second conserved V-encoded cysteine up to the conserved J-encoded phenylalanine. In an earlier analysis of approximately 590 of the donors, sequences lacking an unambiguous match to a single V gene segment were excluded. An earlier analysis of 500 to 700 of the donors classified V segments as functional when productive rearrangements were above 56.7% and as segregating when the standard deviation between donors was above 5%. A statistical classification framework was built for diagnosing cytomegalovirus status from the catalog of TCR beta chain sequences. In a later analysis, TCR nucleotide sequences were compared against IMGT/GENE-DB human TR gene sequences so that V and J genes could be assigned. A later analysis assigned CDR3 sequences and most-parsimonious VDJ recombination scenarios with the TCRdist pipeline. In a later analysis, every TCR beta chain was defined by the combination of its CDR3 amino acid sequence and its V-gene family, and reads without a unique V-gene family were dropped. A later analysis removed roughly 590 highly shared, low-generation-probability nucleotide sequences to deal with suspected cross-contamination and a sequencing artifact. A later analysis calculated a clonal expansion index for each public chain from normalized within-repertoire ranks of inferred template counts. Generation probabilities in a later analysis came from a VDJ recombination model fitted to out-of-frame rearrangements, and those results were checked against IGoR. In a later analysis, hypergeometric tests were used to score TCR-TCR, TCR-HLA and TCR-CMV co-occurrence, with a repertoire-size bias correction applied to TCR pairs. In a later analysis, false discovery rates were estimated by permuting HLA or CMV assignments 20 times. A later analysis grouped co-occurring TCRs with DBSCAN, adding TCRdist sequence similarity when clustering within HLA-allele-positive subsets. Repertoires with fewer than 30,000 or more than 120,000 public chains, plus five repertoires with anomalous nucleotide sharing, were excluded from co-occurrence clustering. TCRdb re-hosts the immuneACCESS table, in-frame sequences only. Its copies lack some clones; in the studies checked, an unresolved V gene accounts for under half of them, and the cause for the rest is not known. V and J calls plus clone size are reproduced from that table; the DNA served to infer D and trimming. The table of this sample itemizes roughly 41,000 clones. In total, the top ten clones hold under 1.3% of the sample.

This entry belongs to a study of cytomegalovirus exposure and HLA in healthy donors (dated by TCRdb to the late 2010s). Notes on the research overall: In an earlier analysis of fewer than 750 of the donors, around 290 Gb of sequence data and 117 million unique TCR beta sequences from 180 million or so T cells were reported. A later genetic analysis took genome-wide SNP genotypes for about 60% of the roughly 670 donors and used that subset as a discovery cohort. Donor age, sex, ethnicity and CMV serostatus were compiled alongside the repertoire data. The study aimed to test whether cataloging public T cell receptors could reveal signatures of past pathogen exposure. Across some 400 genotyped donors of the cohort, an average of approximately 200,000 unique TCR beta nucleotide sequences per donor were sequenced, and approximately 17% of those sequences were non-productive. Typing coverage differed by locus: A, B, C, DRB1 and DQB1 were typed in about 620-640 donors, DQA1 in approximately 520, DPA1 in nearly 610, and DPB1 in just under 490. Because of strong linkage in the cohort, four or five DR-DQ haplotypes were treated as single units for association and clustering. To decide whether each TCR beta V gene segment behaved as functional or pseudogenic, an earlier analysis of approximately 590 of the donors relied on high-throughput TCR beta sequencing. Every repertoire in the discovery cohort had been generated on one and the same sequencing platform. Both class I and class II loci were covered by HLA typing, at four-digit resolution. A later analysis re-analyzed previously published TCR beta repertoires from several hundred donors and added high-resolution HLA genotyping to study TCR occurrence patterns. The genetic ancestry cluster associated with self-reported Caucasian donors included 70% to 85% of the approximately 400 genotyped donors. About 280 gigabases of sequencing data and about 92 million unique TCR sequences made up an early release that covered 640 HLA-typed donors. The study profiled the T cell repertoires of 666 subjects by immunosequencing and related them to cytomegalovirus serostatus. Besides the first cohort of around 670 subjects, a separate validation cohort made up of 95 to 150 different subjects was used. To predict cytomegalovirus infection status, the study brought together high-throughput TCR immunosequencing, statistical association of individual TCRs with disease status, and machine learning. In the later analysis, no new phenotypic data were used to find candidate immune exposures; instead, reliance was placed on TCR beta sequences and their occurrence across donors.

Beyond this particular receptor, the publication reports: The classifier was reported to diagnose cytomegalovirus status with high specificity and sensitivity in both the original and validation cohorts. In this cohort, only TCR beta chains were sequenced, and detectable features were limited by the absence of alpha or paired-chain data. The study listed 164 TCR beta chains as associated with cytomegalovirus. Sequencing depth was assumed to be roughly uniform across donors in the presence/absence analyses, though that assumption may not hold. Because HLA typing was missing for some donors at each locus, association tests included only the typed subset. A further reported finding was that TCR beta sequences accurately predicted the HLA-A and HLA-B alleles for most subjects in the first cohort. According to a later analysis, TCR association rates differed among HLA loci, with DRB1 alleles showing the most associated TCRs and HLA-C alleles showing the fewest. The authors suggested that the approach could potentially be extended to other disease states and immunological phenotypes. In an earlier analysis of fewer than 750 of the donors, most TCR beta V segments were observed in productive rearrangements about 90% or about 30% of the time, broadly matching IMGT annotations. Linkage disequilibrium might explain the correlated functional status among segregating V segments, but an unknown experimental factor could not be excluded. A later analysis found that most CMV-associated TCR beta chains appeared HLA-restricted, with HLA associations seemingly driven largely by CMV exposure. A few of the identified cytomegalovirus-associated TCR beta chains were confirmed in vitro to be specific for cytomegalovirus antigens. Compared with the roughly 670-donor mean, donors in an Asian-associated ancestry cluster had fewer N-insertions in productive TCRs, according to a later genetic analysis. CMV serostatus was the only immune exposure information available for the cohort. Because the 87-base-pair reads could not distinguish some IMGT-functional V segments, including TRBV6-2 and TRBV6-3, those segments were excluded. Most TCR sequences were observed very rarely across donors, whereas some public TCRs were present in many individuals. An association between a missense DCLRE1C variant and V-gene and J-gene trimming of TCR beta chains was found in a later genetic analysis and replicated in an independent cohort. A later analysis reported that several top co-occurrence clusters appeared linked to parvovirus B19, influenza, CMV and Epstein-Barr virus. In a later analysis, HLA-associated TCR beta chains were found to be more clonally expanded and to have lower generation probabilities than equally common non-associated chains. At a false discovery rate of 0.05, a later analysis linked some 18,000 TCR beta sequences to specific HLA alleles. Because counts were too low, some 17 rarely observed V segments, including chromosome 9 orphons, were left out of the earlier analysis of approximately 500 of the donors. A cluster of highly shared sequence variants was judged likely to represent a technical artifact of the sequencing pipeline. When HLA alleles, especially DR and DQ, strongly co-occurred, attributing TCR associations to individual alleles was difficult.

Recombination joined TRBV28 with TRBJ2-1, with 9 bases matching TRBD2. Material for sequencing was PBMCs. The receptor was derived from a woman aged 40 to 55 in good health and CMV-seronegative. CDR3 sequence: CASTSAGTSSFF. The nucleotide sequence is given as TGTGCCAGCACCTCCGCAGGGACTAGCTCGTTCTTC.